This entry describes one T cell receptor (beta chain). These data are taken from a study of control samples from healthy donors and cancer patients. The data were produced by immunoSEQ multiplex PCR, yet TCRdb's version contains in-frame clones alone and is incomplete. The data contain approximately 41,000 clones, approximately 94% of them singletons. Germline CDR1 LNHDA, CDR2 SQIVND (reference sequence). This CDR3 is 12 amino acids long. Between the trimmed V and J ends, which lost 2 bases and 0 bases, there was a span of 2 bases. The chain recombines TRBV19 with TRBJ2-7; D call uncertain. Sequenced material: blood. The sequence derives from a man aged 60-69 years in good health. CDR3 in amino acids: CASSISSYEQYF. Written as DNA, the CDR3 is TGTGCCAGTAGTATAAGCTCCTACGAGCAGTACTTC.